The entry below gives a single T cell receptor beta chain sequence along with its context. Its antigen remains unidentified. This specimen belongs to a study of cytomegalovirus exposure and HLA in healthy donors. Notes on the study in general: According to an earlier analysis, most TCR beta V segments yielded productive rearrangements about 90% or about 30% of the time. Rare TCR sequences predominated, though certain public TCRs were found in many donors. With high specificity and sensitivity, the classifier reportedly diagnosed cytomegalovirus status. Most subjects' HLA-A and HLA-B alleles were reportedly predicted from TCR beta sequences.

The PCR employed 60 Vbeta primers together with 13 Jbeta primers. Profiling relied on immunoSEQ multiplex PCR, and the TCRdb table lists in-frame clones only, not all of them. Of about 140,000 clones in the sample, 76% were seen once. Sequenced: PBMCs. The TCR sequence derives from a man between 40 and 49 years old in good health and CMV-seronegative.

The CDR3 nucleotides read TGTGCCAGTAGTATTGGTTTTAGAACAGGGGATTTGGCAACTAATGAAAAACTGTTTTTT. It codes for CASSIGFRTGDLATNEKLFF. The chain joins TRBV19 to TRBJ1-4; TRBD1 matches at 7 bases. The V and J ends lost 3 bases and 0 bases, in that order; junction bases with no gene match: 16. There are 20 residues in the CDR3. The germline gives CDR1 LNHDA, CDR2 SQIVND (reference sequence). Complete variable domain (other parts from reference TRBV19 and TRBJ1-4): DGGITQSPKYLFRKEGQNVTLSCEQNLNHDAMYWYRQDPGQGLRLIYYSQIVNDFQKGDIAEGYSVSREKKESFPLTVTSAQKNPTAFYLCASSIGFRTGDLATNEKLFFGSGTQLSVL.